Given below is one T cell receptor (beta chain) in context. Its antigen remains unknown. This sample stems from a study of shared clonotypes between healthy human individuals. The overall study: Plates per donor: three CD4 naive, three CD4 memory, two CD8 naive, one CD8 memory. General study findings and limits: Four donors shared 4.5% to 6.5% of their naive CD4 clonotypes. Generally, naive subsets came out with larger estimated richness than memory subsets.

The germline gives CDR1 MNHNY, CDR2 SVGAGI (reference sequence). V was clipped by 8 bases and J by 7 bases; unmatched bases: 11. The CDR3 has 14 residues. Assay: immunoSEQ multiplex PCR; the TCRdb copy retains only in-frame clones and omits some. The table shows over a million clones, with 75% to 80% occurring only once. The rearrangement joins TRBV6-6 to TRBJ2-7; 10 nucleotides match TRBD2. Sequencing input: memory CD4+ T cells from PBMCs. Subset indicated: CD45RA-negative fraction. The sequence was obtained from a young man in good health. Some clones in this sample may be carry-over from other donors' samples. CDR3 sequence: CASGPPSGSGEQYF. DNA for the CDR3: TGTGCCAGCGGGCCTCCTAGCGGGAGTGGTGAGCAGTACTTC.